The sequence of this TCR beta chain was determined in a study of T cell changes during pregnancy in multiple sclerosis (dated by TCRdb to the late 2010s). Regarding the study in general: The study looked at changes in the T cell repertoire across pregnancy in women with multiple sclerosis.

The library was obtained by the immunoSEQ multiplex PCR assay. The table comes from immuneACCESS by way of TCRdb, which keeps in-frame sequences with V and J called. Part of the clones is missing from these tables; in studies checked, under half for an unresolved V gene and the rest for unknown reasons. The sample table lists tens of thousands of clones, around 92% of them with a count of one. 2% to 2.5% of the sample rests with the top ten. About this clone: Which antigen it targets is not known. There are no base qualities to consult, and no much larger clone falls within one base.

Sequences were derived from peripheral blood, sampled after pregnancy. The clonotype originates from a female donor with multiple sclerosis, enrolled in a pregnancy study.

The nucleotide sequence is TGTGCCAGCAGTTACTCGGGGACAGGTCTCTATGGCTACACCTTC. The encoded protein is CASSYSGTGLYGYTF. The rearrangement combines TRBV6-5 with TRBJ1-2; the central 8 bases match TRBD1. V has 0 bases trimmed and J has 4 bases trimmed; junction bases matching no gene number 4. Including cysteine and phenylalanine, the CDR3 has 15 amino acids. Only the CDR3 portion is preserved as DNA: 45 bases, with reading frame beginning at the first base. CDR1 and CDR2 (MNHEY, SVGAGI) derive from the germline V gene.